This paragraph reports one TCR beta chain. It has no known antigen specificity. Base qualities are not provided; no much larger clone lies one nucleotide away. These data originate in a study of blood T cells in healthy people across ages (dated by TCRdb to between 2014 and 2016). Background for the entire study: In model experiments, roughly one uniquely barcoded TCR beta cDNA molecule per two T cells was captured by template switching. Donors of different ages were randomly distributed across sequencing lanes to avoid experimental bias. The study analyzed two additional independent replicas of 1 million unique cDNA reads from the same blood draw for two donors, one aged 18 to 30 and one aged 80 or older. The donors were split into four age groups: young (average roughly 15 years), middle-aged (about 40), aged (more than 60) and long-lived (about 82). Age-related changes in TCR beta repertoire diversity were measured in the study by deep sequencing normalized with unique cDNA molecular identifiers.

The CDR3, from cysteine to phenylalanine, totals 15 residues. Of all the DNA, just the CDR3 is kept, 45 bases in frame from base 1. Cut back by 6 bases and 6 bases, the V and J ends lie 22 bases apart. CDR1 DFQATT and CDR2 SNEGSKA were looked up in the germline V gene (reference sequence). The donors were 40 or so Caucasian individuals from Russia, aged roughly 6 to 100 years, who were systemically healthy. Roughly 9 milliliters of peripheral blood were drawn from each donor into EDTA-treated Vacutainer tubes. Ficoll-Paque density-gradient centrifugation was used to isolate PBMCs, with at least 6.5 million per sample. Trizol reagent was used to extract total RNA from the PBMCs, yielding at least 5.5 micrograms per sample. The percentages of naive CD45RAhigh/CD27high T cells were determined by flow cytometry on a PBMC aliquot from every donor. What the study reported, not specific to this receptor: There was a strong correlation between observed TCR beta diversity and the percentage of naive T cells measured by flow cytometry. As age increased, observed TCR beta diversity per million T cells dropped in a roughly linear way, and a significant reduction was already evident by age 40. Conclusive comparison of naive and antigen-experienced compartments was prevented by the profiling of bulk unsorted PBMCs. Compared with the aged group, the long-lived group had more naive CD4+ T cells, fewer expanded clones and increased TCR diversity, a pattern suggesting age selection. Total diversity estimates from one million sequenced T cells were considered lower bounds and underestimates. Because donor CMV infection status was unknown, age-related changes in expanded clonotypes were potentially confounded.

The library was produced with 5' RACE. The run used an Illumina HiSeq 2500. A second about 6 to 11 cycle PCR used a sample-barcoded 5' primer and a J-beta primer mix. A unique molecular identifier was introduced onto each TCR beta cDNA molecule by a template-switch 5' adaptor carrying 12 random nucleotides. Each sample yielded at least 3 million CDR3-containing paired-end reads. All of the RNA was converted into first-strand cDNA using the Mint cDNA synthesis kit, with a TRBC-specific oligonucleotide serving as the primer. After uracil-DNA glycosylase treatment, a first 18-cycle PCR used universal primers M1SS and BC2_uni_R on all cDNA. As for how the authors treated the data: For normalization, 1 million high-quality reads, each with a distinct molecular identifier, were randomly selected from each sample. Instead of being binned into consensus sequences, reads with shared molecular identifiers were discarded. CDR3 identification, clonotype clustering and error correction used MiTCR with a Q25 quality threshold and the strictest error-elimination algorithm. Lower-bound total TCR beta diversity was estimated with a nonparametric unseen species model using Euler transformation. TCRdb ran its own pipeline on the public reads, namely fastp trimming at Q25 and MiXCR clone calling, and kept in-frame beta chains. A single entry per CDR3 protein holds the most common genes and DNA from its merged rows. These V and J calls derive from TCRdb rather than the authors' analysis. Here the sample has about 680,000 distinct CDR3 sequences; 45% to 50% occur a single time. Clones ranked in the top ten supply 25% to 35% of the sample.

The material sequenced was blood. The sequence links TRBV20-1 to TRBJ2-3; TRBD1 is a weak D gene call, 5 bases matching. This sequence was found in a woman aged 60-70 years in good health. The DNA is as follows: TGCAGTGCCACAGACGGACACTCGGTGGTGGATACGCAGTATTTT. This encodes CSATDGHSVVDTQYF.